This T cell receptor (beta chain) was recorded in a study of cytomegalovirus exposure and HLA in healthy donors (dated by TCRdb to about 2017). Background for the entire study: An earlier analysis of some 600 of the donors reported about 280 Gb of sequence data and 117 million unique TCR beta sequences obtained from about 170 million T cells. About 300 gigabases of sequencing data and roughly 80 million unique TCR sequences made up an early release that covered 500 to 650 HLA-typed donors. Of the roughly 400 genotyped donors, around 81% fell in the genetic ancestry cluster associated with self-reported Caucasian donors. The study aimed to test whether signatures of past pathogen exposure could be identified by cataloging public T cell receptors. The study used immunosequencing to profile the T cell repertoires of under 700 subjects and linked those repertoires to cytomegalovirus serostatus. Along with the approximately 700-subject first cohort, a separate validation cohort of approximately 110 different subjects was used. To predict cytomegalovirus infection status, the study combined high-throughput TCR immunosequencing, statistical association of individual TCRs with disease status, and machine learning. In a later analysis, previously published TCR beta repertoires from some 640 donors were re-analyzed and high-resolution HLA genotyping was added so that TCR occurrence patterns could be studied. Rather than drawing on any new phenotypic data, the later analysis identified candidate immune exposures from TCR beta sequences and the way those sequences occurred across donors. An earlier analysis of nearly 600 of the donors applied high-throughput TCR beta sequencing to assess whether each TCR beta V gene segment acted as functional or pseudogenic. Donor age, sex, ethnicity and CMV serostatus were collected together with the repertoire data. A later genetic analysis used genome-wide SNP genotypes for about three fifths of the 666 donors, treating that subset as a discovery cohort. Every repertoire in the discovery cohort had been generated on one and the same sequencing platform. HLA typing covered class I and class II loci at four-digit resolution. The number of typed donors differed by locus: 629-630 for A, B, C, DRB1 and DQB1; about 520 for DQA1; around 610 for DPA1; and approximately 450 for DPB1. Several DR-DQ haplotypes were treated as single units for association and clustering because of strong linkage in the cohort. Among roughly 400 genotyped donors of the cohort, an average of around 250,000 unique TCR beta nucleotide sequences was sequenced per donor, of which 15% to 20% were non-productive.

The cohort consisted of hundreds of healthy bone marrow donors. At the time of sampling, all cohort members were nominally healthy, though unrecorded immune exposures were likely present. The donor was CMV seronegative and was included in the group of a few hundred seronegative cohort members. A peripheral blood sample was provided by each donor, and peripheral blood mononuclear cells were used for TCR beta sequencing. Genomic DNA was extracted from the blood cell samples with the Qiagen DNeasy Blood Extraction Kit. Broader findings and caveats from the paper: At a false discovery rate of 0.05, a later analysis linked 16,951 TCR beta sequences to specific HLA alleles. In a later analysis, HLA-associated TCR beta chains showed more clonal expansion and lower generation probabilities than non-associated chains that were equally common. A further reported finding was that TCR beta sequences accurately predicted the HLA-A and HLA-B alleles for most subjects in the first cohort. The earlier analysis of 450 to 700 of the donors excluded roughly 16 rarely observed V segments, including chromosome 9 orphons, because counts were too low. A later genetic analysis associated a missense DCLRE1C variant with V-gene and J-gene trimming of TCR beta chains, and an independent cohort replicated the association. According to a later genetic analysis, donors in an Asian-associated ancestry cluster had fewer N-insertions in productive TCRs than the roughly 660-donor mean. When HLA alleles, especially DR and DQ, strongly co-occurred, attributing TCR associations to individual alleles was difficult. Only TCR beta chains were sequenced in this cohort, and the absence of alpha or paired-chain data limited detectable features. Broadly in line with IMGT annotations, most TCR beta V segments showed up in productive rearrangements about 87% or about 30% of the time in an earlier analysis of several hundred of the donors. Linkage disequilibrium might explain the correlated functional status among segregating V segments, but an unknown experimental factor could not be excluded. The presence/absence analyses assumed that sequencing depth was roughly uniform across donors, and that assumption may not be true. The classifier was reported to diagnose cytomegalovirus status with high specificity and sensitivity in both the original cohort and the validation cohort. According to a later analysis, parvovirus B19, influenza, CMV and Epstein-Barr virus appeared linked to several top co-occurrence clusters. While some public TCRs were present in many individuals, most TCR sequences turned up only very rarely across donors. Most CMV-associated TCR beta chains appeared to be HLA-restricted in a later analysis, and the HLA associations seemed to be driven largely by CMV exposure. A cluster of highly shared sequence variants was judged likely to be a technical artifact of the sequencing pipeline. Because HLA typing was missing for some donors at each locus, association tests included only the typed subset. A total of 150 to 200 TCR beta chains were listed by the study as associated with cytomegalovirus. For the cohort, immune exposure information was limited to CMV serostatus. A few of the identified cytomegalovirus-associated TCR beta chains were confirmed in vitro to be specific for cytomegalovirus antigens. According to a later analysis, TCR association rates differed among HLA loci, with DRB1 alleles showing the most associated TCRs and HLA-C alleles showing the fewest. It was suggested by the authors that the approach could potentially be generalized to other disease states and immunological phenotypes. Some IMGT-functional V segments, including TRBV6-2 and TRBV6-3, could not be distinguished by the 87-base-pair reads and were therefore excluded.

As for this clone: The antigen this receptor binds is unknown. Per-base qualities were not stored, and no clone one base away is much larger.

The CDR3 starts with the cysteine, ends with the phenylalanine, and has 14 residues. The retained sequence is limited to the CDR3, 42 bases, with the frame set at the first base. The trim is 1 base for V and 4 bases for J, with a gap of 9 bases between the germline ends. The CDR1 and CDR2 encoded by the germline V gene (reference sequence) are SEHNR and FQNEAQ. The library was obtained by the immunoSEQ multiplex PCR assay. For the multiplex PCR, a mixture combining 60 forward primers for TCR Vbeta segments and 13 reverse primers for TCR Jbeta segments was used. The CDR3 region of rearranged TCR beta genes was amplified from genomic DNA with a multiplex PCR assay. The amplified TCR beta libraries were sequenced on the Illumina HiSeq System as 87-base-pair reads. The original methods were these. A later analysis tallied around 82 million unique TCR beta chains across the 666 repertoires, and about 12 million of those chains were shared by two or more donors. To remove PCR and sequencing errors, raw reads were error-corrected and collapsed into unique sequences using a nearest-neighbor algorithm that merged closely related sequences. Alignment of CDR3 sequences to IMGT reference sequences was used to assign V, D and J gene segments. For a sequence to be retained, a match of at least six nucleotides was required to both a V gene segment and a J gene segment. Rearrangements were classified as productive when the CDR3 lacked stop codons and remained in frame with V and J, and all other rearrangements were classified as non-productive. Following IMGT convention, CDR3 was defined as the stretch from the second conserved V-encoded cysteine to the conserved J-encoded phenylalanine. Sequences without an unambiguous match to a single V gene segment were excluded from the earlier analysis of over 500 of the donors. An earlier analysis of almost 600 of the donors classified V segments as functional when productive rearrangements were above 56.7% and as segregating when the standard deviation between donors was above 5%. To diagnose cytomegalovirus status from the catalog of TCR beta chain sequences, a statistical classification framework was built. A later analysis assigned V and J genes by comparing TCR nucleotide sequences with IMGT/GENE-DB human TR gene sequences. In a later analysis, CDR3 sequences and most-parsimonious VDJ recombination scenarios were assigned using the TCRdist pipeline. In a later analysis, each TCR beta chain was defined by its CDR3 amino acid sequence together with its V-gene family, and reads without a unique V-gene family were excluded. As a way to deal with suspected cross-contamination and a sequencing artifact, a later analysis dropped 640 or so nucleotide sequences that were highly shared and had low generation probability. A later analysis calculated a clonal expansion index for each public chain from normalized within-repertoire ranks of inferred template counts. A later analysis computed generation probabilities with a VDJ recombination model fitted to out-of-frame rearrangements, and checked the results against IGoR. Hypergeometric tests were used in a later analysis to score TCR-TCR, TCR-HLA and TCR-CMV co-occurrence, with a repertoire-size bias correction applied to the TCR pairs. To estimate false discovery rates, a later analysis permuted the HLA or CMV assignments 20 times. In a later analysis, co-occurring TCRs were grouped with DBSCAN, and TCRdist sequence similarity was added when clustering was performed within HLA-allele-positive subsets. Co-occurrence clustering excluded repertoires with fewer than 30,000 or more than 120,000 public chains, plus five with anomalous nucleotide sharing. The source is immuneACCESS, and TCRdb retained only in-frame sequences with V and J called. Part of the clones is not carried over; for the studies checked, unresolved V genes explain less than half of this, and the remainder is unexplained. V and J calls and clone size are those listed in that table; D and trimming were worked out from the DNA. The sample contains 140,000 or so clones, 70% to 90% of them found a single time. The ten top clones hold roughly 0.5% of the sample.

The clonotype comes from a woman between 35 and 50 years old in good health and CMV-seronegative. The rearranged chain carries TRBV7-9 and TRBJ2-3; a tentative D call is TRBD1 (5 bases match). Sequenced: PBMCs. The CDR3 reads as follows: CASSLEGMADTQYF. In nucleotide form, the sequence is TGTGCCAGCAGCTTAGAGGGGATGGCAGATACGCAGTATTTT.